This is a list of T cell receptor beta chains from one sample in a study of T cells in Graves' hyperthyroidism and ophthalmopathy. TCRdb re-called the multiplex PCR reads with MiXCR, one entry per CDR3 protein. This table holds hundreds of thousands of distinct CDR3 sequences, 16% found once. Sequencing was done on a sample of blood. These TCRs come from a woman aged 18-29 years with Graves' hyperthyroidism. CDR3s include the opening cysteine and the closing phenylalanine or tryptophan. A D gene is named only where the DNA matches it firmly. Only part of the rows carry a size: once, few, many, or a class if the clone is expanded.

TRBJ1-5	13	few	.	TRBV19	TGTGCCAGTAGTATACAGGGCCAACAGCCCCAGCATTTT	CASSIQGQQPQHF
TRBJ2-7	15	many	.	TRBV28	TGTGCCAGCAGTTTATCAGGGAAACGGGTACGGGAGCAGTACTTC	CASSLSGKRVREQYF
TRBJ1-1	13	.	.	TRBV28	TGTGCCTCCCGCCGGGGAAGTTACACTGAAGCTTTCTTT	CASRRGSYTEAFF
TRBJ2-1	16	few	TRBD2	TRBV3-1	TGTGCCAGCAGCCAGGATGGACTAGCGGGAGTGAATGAGCAGTTCTTC	CASSQDGLAGVNEQFF
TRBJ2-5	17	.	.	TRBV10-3	TGTGCCATCAGTGGCCAGGGGGGGGCGCTTGGGAAAGAGACCCAGTACTTC	CAISGQGGALGKETQYF
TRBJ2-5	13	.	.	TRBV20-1	TGCAGTGCTACCACAGTTGCGCAAGAGACCCAGTACTTC	CSATTVAQETQYF
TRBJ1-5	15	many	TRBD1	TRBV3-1	TGTGCCAGCAGCCCCGGACAGGGGGCAGGGCAGCCCCAGCATTTT	CASSPGQGAGQPQHF
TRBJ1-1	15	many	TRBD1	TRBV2	TGTGCCAGCGTGATCGGGGGACAGGGAAACACTGAAGCTTTCTTT	CASVIGGQGNTEAFF
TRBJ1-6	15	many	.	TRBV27	TGTGCCACCTGCCCCACGGAGGGCGGCGGTTCACCCCTCCACTTT	CATCPTEGGGSPLHF
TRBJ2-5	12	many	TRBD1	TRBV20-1	TGCAGTGCTACCGGGACAGTAGAGACCCAGTACTTC	CSATGTVETQYF
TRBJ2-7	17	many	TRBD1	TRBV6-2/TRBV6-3	TGTGCCAGCAGCAAACAAGAAAAGACAGGGGCTTCCTACGAGCAGTACTTC	CASSKQEKTGASYEQYF
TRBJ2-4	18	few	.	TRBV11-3	TGTGCCAGCAGCCCCGTGTTCGTCAGGGAGGCTTCCAAAAACATTCAGTACTTC	CASSPVFVREASKNIQYF
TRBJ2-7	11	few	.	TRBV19	TGTGCCAGCCCGGGGCTGGGCGAGCAGTACTTC	CASPGLGEQYF
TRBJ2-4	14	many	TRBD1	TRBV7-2	TGTGCCAGCAGCTTAGGCGGACAGGGAAACATTCAGTACTTC	CASSLGGQGNIQYF
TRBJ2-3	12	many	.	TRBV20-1	TGCAGTGCTAGGTGGAGCACAGATACGCAGTATTTT	CSARWSTDTQYF
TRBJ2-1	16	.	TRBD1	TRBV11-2	TGCGCCAGCAGCCAAGATCTGGCAGGGGGATTTGATGAGCAGTTCTTC	CASSQDLAGGFDEQFF
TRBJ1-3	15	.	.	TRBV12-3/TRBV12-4	TGTGCCAGCAGTTTGTGGGGCGTCTCTGGAAACACCATATATTTT	CASSLWGVSGNTIYF
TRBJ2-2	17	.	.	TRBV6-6	TGTGCCAGCAGTTACTCGAGCTGGTACACGAACACCGGGGAGCTGTTTTTT	CASSYSSWYTNTGELFF
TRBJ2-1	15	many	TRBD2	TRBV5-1	TGCGCCAGCAGCGTTGCGGGAGTACCCTACAATGAGCAGTTCTTC	CASSVAGVPYNEQFF
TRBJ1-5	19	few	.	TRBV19	TGTGCCAGTAGTCGCGGGGACTTTCAACCCGGCCCTAGCAATCAGCCCCAGCATTTT	CASSRGDFQPGPSNQPQHF
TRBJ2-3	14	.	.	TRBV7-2	TGTGCCAGCAGCTTCATAGATGGGGCAGATACGCAGTATTTT	CASSFIDGADTQYF
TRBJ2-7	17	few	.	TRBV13	TGTGCCAGCAGCACCTGGGGTGCGACATCGAGATCCTACGAGCAGTACTTC	CASSTWGATSRSYEQYF
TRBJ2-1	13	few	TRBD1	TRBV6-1	TGTGCCAGCAGCGGGACAGGGTTCAATGAGCAGTTCTTC	CASSGTGFNEQFF
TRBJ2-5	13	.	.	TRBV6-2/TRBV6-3	TGTGCCAGCAGTTTCGGGACCAAAAAGACCCAGTACTTC	CASSFGTKKTQYF
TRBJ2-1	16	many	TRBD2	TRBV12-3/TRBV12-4	TGTGCCAGCAGTTTAGAAGGACTAGAGGGGTACAATGAGCAGTTCTTC	CASSLEGLEGYNEQFF
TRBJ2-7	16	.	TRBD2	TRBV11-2	TGTGCCAGCAGCTTAGATCCAGCTAGCGGGCCCTACGAGCAGTACTTC	CASSLDPASGPYEQYF
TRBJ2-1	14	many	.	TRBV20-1	TGCAGTGCGAGGGGGTCAAATACCTACAATGAGCAGTTCTTC	CSARGSNTYNEQFF
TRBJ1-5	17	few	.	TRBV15	TGTGCCACCAGCAGCCCGGAGGGGTGGGTGAGCAATCAGCCCCAGCATTTT	CATSSPEGWVSNQPQHF
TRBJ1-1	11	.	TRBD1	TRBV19	TGTGCCAGTGGTGACAGGGGCGAAGCTTTCTTT	CASGDRGEAFF
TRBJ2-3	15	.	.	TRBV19	TGTGCCAGTAGTAACGGGGGTTCGGGCACAGATACGCAGTATTTT	CASSNGGSGTDTQYF
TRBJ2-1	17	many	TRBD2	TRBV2	TGTGCCAGCAGGGATTCCACACTAGCGGGAGTTTTCAATGAGCAGTTCTTC	CASRDSTLAGVFNEQFF